This is a list of T cell receptor beta chains from one sample in a study of blood T cells in healthy people across ages. MiXCR, run by TCRdb on the 5' RACE reads, gives a single entry per CDR3 protein. The sample shows approximately 800,000 distinct CDR3 sequences, more than 45% of them seen only once. Sequencing was carried out using blood. The receptors here all came from a man aged 25-45 years in good health. Both conserved end residues are part of each CDR3. Each record gives: D gene, V gene, clone size, J gene, CDR3 length, CDR3 DNA, CDR3 protein. A D gene is named only where the DNA matches it firmly. Clone size is shown for a subset of rows, as once, few, many or a class of expanded clone.

TRBD1	TRBV29-1	few	TRBJ1-2	13	TGCAGCGTTGAAGGGACAGGGAGAAATGGCTACACCTTC	CSVEGTGRNGYTF
TRBD2	TRBV20-1	once	TRBJ2-1	15	TGCAGTGCTAGCTCACTCGCGGGGGTTCAAGAGACCCAGTTCTTC	CSASSLAGVQETQFF
NA	TRBV27	NA	TRBJ2-7	13	TGTGCCAGCAGAGACTCGGGACCCAACGAGCAGTACTTC	CASRDSGPNEQYF
NA	TRBV4-3	NA	TRBJ2-4	14	TGCGCCAGCAGCCAAGGGACTGCCCTAAACATTCAGTACTTC	CASSQGTALNIQYF
TRBD1	TRBV4-2	NA	TRBJ2-7	15	TGTGCCAGCAGCACGACAGGGGGCACTTTCAACGAGCAGTACTTC	CASSTTGGTFNEQYF
NA	TRBV10-3	NA	TRBJ2-5	14	TGTGCCATAGCGTCCGGGACGTACCAAGAGACCCAGTACTTC	CAIASGTYQETQYF
TRBD2	TRBV6-1	NA	TRBJ2-5	14	TGTGCCACCACTAGCGGGGGGGCTGGGGAGACCCAGTACTTC	CATTSGGAGETQYF
NA	TRBV20-1	NA	TRBJ2-1	14	TGCAGTGCTCCTTCCCCGGGACCAAGTAGTGAGCAGTTCTTC	CSAPSPGPSSEQFF
TRBD2	TRBV10-3	once	TRBJ2-1	19	TGTGCCATCAGTGAATACGTAGCGGGGGCTATGGGGGCCTACAATGAGCAGTTCTTC	CAISEYVAGAMGAYNEQFF
TRBD1	TRBV6-2/TRBV6-3	NA	TRBJ2-3	15	TGTGCCAGCACTCGGGACAGGGCTCTTAAAAATACGCAGTATTTT	CASTRDRALKNTQYF
NA	TRBV9	NA	TRBJ2-1	18	TGTGCCAGCAGCGATACCCTATCCCCCGGGAGCTCAGTCAATGAGCAGTTCTTC	CASSDTLSPGSSVNEQFF
NA	TRBV6-5	NA	TRBJ2-3	13	TGTGCCAGCAGTTACCGTCTTGTGGATACGCAGTATTTT	CASSYRLVDTQYF
TRBD1	TRBV3-1	NA	TRBJ1-6	14	TGTGCCAGCAGTCAGGACAGGGGACATTCACTCCTCCACTTT	CASSQDRGHSLLHF
TRBD2	TRBV6-2/TRBV6-3	NA	TRBJ2-7	15	TGTGCCAGCAGTCAAAGACTAGCGGGAGCCGTCGAGCAGTACTTC	CASSQRLAGAVEQYF
NA	TRBV2	few	TRBJ1-2	15	TGTGCCAGCAGTGAGCGGTTCTTGCCCCCCGATGGCTACACCTTC	CASSERFLPPDGYTF
TRBD2	TRBV20-1	NA	TRBJ2-1	14	TGCAGTGCTTATAGCGGGAAACGGTGGAATGAGCAGTTCTTC	CSAYSGKRWNEQFF
TRBD2	TRBV3-1	NA	TRBJ2-3	15	TGTGCCAGCAGCCAACTTAGCGGGGGTACAGATACGCAGTATTTT	CASSQLSGGTDTQYF
TRBD1	TRBV20-1	NA	TRBJ1-5	13	TGCAGTGCTCGGGACAGCCCTGATCAGCCCCAGCATTTT	CSARDSPDQPQHF
NA	TRBV2	few	TRBJ2-4	15	TGTGCCAGCAGTCGAGACAGGACACTGAAAAACATTCAGTACTTC	CASSRDRTLKNIQYF
NA	TRBV29-1	NA	TRBJ2-6	15	TGCAGCGTTGCCTGGGGCAACTCTGGGACCAACGTCCTGACTTTC	CSVAWGNSGTNVLTF
TRBD2	TRBV20-1	few	TRBJ2-5	15	TGCAGTGCCGCTCCGGCTAGCGGGCATCAAGAGACCCAGTACTTC	CSAAPASGHQETQYF
TRBD2	TRBV20-1	NA	TRBJ2-7	16	TGCAGTGCTAGAGATCTTAGCGGGAGTCCTTCCTACGAGCAGTACTTC	CSARDLSGSPSYEQYF
TRBD2	TRBV29-1	few	TRBJ2-5	14	TGCAGCGTCCTGGTAGCGGGACACCAAGAGACCCAGTACTTC	CSVLVAGHQETQYF
TRBD1	TRBV7-2	NA	TRBJ1-2	15	TGTGCCGGTAGCTCGGACCCGACAGGGAAGGCTGGCTACACCTTC	CAGSSDPTGKAGYTF
TRBD2	TRBV20-1	few	TRBJ2-3	13	TGCAGTGCTAGAAAGCGGGATCCAGATACGCAGTATTTT	CSARKRDPDTQYF
TRBD1	TRBV10-1	NA	TRBJ2-1	16	TGCGCCAGCAGTGAGTCTGGGACAGGAGAGAGGTGGGAGCAGTTCTTC	CASSESGTGERWEQFF
NA	TRBV7-9	few	TRBJ2-4	14	TGTGCCAGCAGCTATGACAGCCCGAAAAGCATTCAGTACTTC	CASSYDSPKSIQYF
NA	TRBV7-2	NA	TRBJ1-3	15	TGTGCCAGCAGCTTGCGGGCGAGCTCTGGAAACACCATATATTTT	CASSLRASSGNTIYF
NA	TRBV9	NA	TRBJ2-7	15	TGTGCCAGCAGCGGTCTCGGACTGCCCAGCGGCGAGCAGTACTTC	CASSGLGLPSGEQYF
TRBD2	TRBV5-6	NA	TRBJ2-3	15	TGTGCCAGCAGCTTGAGACTAGCGGGGGCAGATACGCAGTATTTT	CASSLRLAGADTQYF
NA	TRBV7-9	NA	TRBJ2-5	15	TGTGCCAGCAGCTTCCCAACAGGGAGCCAAGAGACCCAGTACTTC	CASSFPTGSQETQYF
NA	TRBV6-6	once	TRBJ1-4	15	TGTGCCAGCAGTTCTCCGGGACGGATCAATGAAAAACTGTTTTTT	CASSSPGRINEKLFF
TRBD2	TRBV10-3	few	TRBJ2-5	16	TGTGCCATAGACATCGGGACTAGCGGGGGGGCCGTTGAGCAGTACTTC	CAIDIGTSGGAVEQYF
TRBD1	TRBV24-1	few	TRBJ2-5	14	TGTGCCACCAGTGATGCCGGGACAGAAGAGACCCAGTACTTC	CATSDAGTEETQYF
NA	TRBV4-3	NA	TRBJ1-2	14	TGCGCCAGCAGCCAAGGGGGACTGGTCTATGGCTACACCTTC	CASSQGGLVYGYTF
NA	TRBV5-1	NA	TRBJ2-2	13	TGCGCCAGCAGCGGGCCGGGCGCCGGGGAGCTGTTTTTT	CASSGPGAGELFF
NA	TRBV7-2	NA	TRBJ1-5	18	TGTGCCAGCAGCCAAAGGGGAGGAGGCTATTATAGCAATCAGCCCCAGCATTTT	CASSQRGGGYYSNQPQHF
NA	TRBV28	NA	TRBJ1-5	15	TGTGCCAGCAGTTCCCGTGGGGAAATACATCAGCCCCAGCATTTT	CASSSRGEIHQPQHF
NA	TRBV20-1	once	TRBJ2-7	16	TGCAGTGCTAGAGATCGAGGGGCATACGGGCCATACGAGCAGTACTTC	CSARDRGAYGPYEQYF
NA	TRBV3-1	NA	TRBJ1-5	13	TGTGCCAGCAGCCAATCCGACAATCAGCCCCAGCATTTT	CASSQSDNQPQHF
NA	TRBV4-3	NA	TRBJ2-5	13	TGCGCCAGCAGCCACATAGTGGCAGAGACCCAGTACTTC	CASSHIVAETQYF
TRBD2	TRBV20-1	NA	TRBJ2-1	15	TGCAGTGCTAGAGCATTAGCGGGAGTGGCAAATGAGCAGTTCTTC	CSARALAGVANEQFF
TRBD2	TRBV25-1	few	TRBJ2-7	12	TGTGCCAGCAGTTGGGAGGGATACGAGCAGTACTTC	CASSWEGYEQYF
TRBD1	TRBV29-1	NA	TRBJ1-2	12	TGCAGCGTCAAAGACAGGGACTATGGCTACACCTTC	CSVKDRDYGYTF
NA	TRBV20-1	few	TRBJ2-1	13	TGCAGTGCTAGGCGGGGCCGTTCCAATGAGCAGTTCTTC	CSARRGRSNEQFF
NA	TRBV5-1	few	TRBJ2-1	12	TGCGCCAGCGGGGGTGGTAGTAATGAGCAGTTCTTC	CASGGGSNEQFF
TRBD2	TRBV18	NA	TRBJ2-7	15	TGTGCCAGCTCACCCCTAGCGGGCAACTACAATGAGCAGTACTTC	CASSPLAGNYNEQYF
NA	TRBV3-1	NA	TRBJ2-3	14	TGTGCCAGCAGCCAAGATAGAGACATAGATACGCAGTATTTT	CASSQDRDIDTQYF
NA	TRBV6-4	NA	TRBJ1-1	13	TGTGCCAGCAGTGAGAAGGAGGGCACTGAAGCTTTCTTT	CASSEKEGTEAFF
TRBD2	TRBV7-9	NA	TRBJ2-1	16	TGTGCCAGCAGCTTAGCCCTAGCGGGGTTCTACAATGAGCAGTTCTTC	CASSLALAGFYNEQFF
TRBD2	TRBV28	NA	TRBJ2-1	16	TGTGCCAGCGAGCCTGGGGCTAGCGGGAGTCGAGGTGAGCAGTTCTTC	CASEPGASGSRGEQFF
TRBD1	TRBV25-1	NA	TRBJ2-3	14	TGTGCCAGCAGTCGACAGGGGGTAACAGATACGCAGTATTTT	CASSRQGVTDTQYF
NA	TRBV20-1	NA	TRBJ1-6	14	TGCAGTGCACCGCCCCGGGAGAGCCTAGGACCCCTCCACTTT	CSAPPRESLGPLHF
TRBD1	TRBV9	NA	TRBJ2-5	15	TGTGCCAGCAGCGGCTCGACAGGGGGCGGAGAGACCCAGTACTTC	CASSGSTGGGETQYF
NA	TRBV4-3	NA	TRBJ2-1	15	TGCGCCAGCAGCCCCAACCCGGGACAATACAATGAGCAGTTCTTC	CASSPNPGQYNEQFF
TRBD1	TRBV5-6	NA	TRBJ2-3	15	TGTGCCAGCAGCGCCGGGACAGGGGTAAAGGATACGCAGTATTTT	CASSAGTGVKDTQYF
NA	TRBV7-2	few	TRBJ2-5	14	TGTGCCAGCAGCACCCTAGGGAGTAGGGAGACCCAGTACTTC	CASSTLGSRETQYF
NA	TRBV7-2	many	TRBJ1-1	11	TGTGCCAGCAGCTTAGGGGTATCGCATTTCTTT	CASSLGVSHFF